The 29 T cell receptor beta chains below all came from one sample that was sequenced in a study of blood T cell repertoires in COVID-19. Sequencing used immunoSEQ multiplex PCR; TCRdb keeps in-frame clones, though not all of them. The sample carries around 170,000 clones, 89% recorded once. Sequencing used peripheral blood. Every receptor here comes from a man aged 18 to 35 who had recovered from COVID-19.

The V and J genes are TRBV12-3 or TRBV12-4 and TRBJ1-4; possibly TRBD1 for D (6 bases). The CDR3 consists of 13 residues. Deletions cut 1 base from V and 8 bases from J, with 8 bases between. Here the CDR3 reads CASSLVQGEKLFF. CDR3 nucleotide sequence: TGTGCCAGCAGTTTAGTCCAGGGGGAAAAACTGTTTTTT.

The chain recombines TRBV28 with TRBJ1-5; 10 bases fit TRBD1. This CDR3 has 16 amino acids. Germline lookup yields CDR1 MDHEN and CDR2 SYDVKM. V lost 4 bases and J lost 4; bases outside the gene matches: 7. The CDR3 sequence: CASSSGTGAINQPQHF. The CDR3 region has the DNA TGTGCCAGCAGTTCCGGGACAGGGGCAATAAATCAGCCCCAGCATTTT.

The gene calls are TRBV10-3 and TRBJ2-7; D may be TRBD2 (5 bases). Germline V gene sequence: CDR1 ENHRY, CDR2 SYGVKD. The CDR3 consists of 12 residues. The V and J ends lost 8 bases and 4 bases respectively, with 12 bases between them. The CDR3 protein is CAIGEREYEQYF. DNA for the CDR3: TGTGCCATCGGGGAGAGGGAGTACGAGCAGTACTTC.

This clone was detected once. The chain couples TRBV27 to TRBJ2-7, with 7 bases identical to TRBD1. V shed 7 bases, J shed 2 bases, and the junction held 8 bases outside the gene matches. This CDR3 has 14 residues. The germline V gene has CDR1 MNHEY and CDR2 SMNVEV (reference sequence). This CDR3 is CASKVRGYPYEQYF. CDR3 nucleotides: TGTGCCAGCAAGGTCAGGGGGTACCCCTACGAGCAGTACTTC.

The chain recombines TRBV28 with TRBJ2-2; perhaps TRBD1 as D (6 bases). Germline V gene lookup returns CDR1 MDHEN and CDR2 SYDVKM. This CDR3 has 15 amino acids. The germline V and J ends were trimmed by 7 bases and 4 bases, with 16 bases remaining between them. CDR3 protein: CASNSPAGVTGELFF. CDR3 sequence (DNA): TGTGCCAGCAATTCCCCGGCAGGGGTCACCGGGGAGCTGTTTTTT.

The V and J genes are TRBV7-9 and TRBJ1-2, with a possible D match to TRBD1 (6 bases). The CDR3 spans 15 residues. Germline V gene data show CDR1 as SEHNR and CDR2 as FQNEAQ (reference sequence). The germline V and J ends were trimmed by 6 bases and 2 bases, with 16 bases remaining between them. CDR3 in DNA: TGTGCCAGCAGATCATTTTTGCAGGGGAACTATGGCTACACCTTC. Encoded protein: CASRSFLQGNYGYTF.

The gene calls are TRBV7-3 and TRBJ2-7, with D possibly TRBD1 on 7 matching bases. Germline V lookup: CDR1 SGHTA, CDR2 FQGTGA. V was trimmed by 4 bases and J by 6 bases, leaving 13 bases between them. CDR3 length equals 13 residues. DNA for the CDR3: TGTGCCAGCAGCTCGGGGGACAGCCCCGAGCAGTACTTC. It translates to CASSSGDSPEQYF.

The rearrangement joins TRBV4-3 to TRBJ2-5; 13 nucleotides agree with TRBD2. The ends lost 1 base at V and 5 bases at J; junction bases unmatched: 4. The germline V gene has CDR1 LGHNA and CDR2 YSLEER. This CDR3 contains 16 residues. CDR3 sequence reads: CASSQGTSGSPETQYF. The CDR3 bases are TGCGCCAGCAGCCAAGGGACTAGCGGGAGCCCGGAGACCCAGTACTTC.

The chain couples TRBV19 to TRBJ1-1, with 7 bases lining up with TRBD1. Germline V gene data show CDR1 as LNHDA and CDR2 as SQIVND (reference sequence). There are 18 residues in the CDR3. V lost 5 bases to trimming and J lost 0 bases; unmatched junction nucleotides: 15. In nucleotides, the CDR3 is TGTGCCAGTAGTCCGTACAGGGGCGCCGATGATATGAACACTGAAGCTTTCTTT. Translation gives CASSPYRGADDMNTEAFF.

This clone was observed a few times. The V call is TRBV7-9, the J call TRBJ2-7, with D possibly being TRBD2 (7 bases). Trimming took off 10 bases at V and 2 bases at J, with 12 bases between the two ends. From germline, CDR1 is SEHNR and CDR2 FQNEAQ (reference sequence). This CDR3 has 12 amino acids. This chain's CDR3 is CATLGGAYEQYF. CDR3 in DNA: TGTGCCACCCTAGGGGGGGCCTACGAGCAGTACTTC.

The chain couples TRBV6-4 to TRBJ2-1; D may be TRBD1 (5 bases). This CDR3 has 17 amino acids. Trimming shortened V by 6 bases and J by 0 bases, and 18 bases separated the two germline ends. Germline V gene sequence: CDR1 MRHNA, CDR2 SNTAGT. In nucleotides, the CDR3 is TGTGCCAGCAGCCTACGTGGGGCCGAATCCTCCTACAATGAGCAGTTCTTC. Translating it yields CASSLRGAESSYNEQFF.

V gene TRBV10-3 combines with J gene TRBJ2-2; D gene unclear. CDR3 length: 15 residues. Deletions cut 3 bases from V and 0 bases from J, with 8 bases between. Per germline, CDR1 ENHRY and CDR2 SYGVKD. CDR3 region: CAISDNGANTGELFF. The CDR3 nucleotides read TGTGCCATCAGTGACAACGGAGCGAACACCGGGGAGCTGTTTTTT.

This clone was detected once. The chain combines TRBV20-1 with TRBJ1-4; perhaps TRBD1 as D (5 bases). From germline, CDR1 is DFQATT and CDR2 SNEGSKA (reference sequence). Between the trimmed V and J ends, which lost 3 bases and 8 bases, there was a span of 16 bases. The CDR3 runs to 14 residues. CDR3: CSASQAQGGEKLFF. As DNA, the CDR3 is TGCAGTGCTAGTCAGGCCCAGGGTGGAGAAAAACTGTTTTTT.

The chain couples TRBV28 to TRBJ2-1; the D gene is possibly TRBD1 (5 bases). CDR1 is MDHEN and CDR2 is SYDVKM in the germline V gene. This CDR3 is 17 amino acids long. Deletions cut 4 bases from V and 0 bases from J, with 16 bases between. This chain's CDR3 is CASSSNHQGSSYNEQFF. DNA of the CDR3: TGTGCCAGCAGTTCCAACCACCAGGGAAGCTCCTACAATGAGCAGTTCTTC.

The CDR3 DNA reads TGCGCCAGCCGGCAGGGGCAGGATCAGCCCCAGCATTTT. Translation: CASRQGQDQPQHF. This rearrangement joins TRBV5-1 to TRBJ1-5; D possibly corresponds to TRBD1 (6 bases). CDR3 size: 13 residues. Trimming pared 7 bases from V and 5 bases from J, leaving 13 bases between. Germline values: CDR1 SGHRS, CDR2 YFSETQ.

The chain links TRBV7-3 to TRBJ1-1; D is undetermined. The CDR3 consists of 13 residues. V lost 5 bases, J lost 5 bases, and 12 bases lay in between. Germline CDR1 reads SGHTA; CDR2 reads FQGTGA. The CDR3 loop is CASSPVGRTEAFF. Written as DNA, the CDR3 is TGTGCCAGCAGCCCTGTAGGGAGGACTGAAGCTTTCTTT.

The V and J genes are TRBV30 and TRBJ1-1; D perhaps matches TRBD1 (5 bases). Germline CDR1 GTSNPN, CDR2 SVGIG (reference sequence). The CDR3 consists of 15 residues. Trimming left V 2 bases short and J 0 bases short, with 13 bases between. The CDR3 loop is CAWSPPGLMNTEAFF. Written as DNA, the CDR3 is TGTGCCTGGAGTCCCCCGGGACTGATGAACACTGAAGCTTTCTTT.

J is TRBJ2-3 and V is TRBV5-1, with D possibly matching TRBD2 (5 bases). The CDR3 has 15 amino acids. In germline, CDR1 is SGHRS, CDR2 YFSETQ. The germline V and J ends were trimmed by 4 bases and 0 bases, with 12 bases remaining between them. This CDR3 is CASSVSGVSTDTQYF. The CDR3 nucleotides are TGCGCCAGCAGCGTGAGCGGAGTTAGCACAGATACGCAGTATTTT. The whole variable domain, remainder taken from reference TRBV5-1 and TRBJ2-3, is KAGVTQTPRYLIKTRGQQVTLSCSPISGHRSVSWYQQTPGQGLQFLFEYFSETQRNKGNFPGRFSGRQFSNSRSEMNVSTLELGDSALYLCASSVSGVSTDTQYFGPGTRLTVL.

The rearrangement joins TRBV4-2 to TRBJ2-5; a possible D gene is TRBD2 (6 bases). Germline CDR1 is LGHNA and CDR2 is YNFKEQ. The length of the CDR3 is 14 residues. Trimming pared 3 bases from V and 1 base from J, leaving 9 bases between. Written as DNA, the CDR3 is TGTGCCAGCAGCCAGGATAGCGGCCAAGAGACCCAGTACTTC. This gives the protein CASSQDSGQETQYF.

The V and J genes are TRBV19 and TRBJ2-3; TRBD2 matches 7 bases. The CDR3 consists of 16 residues. The germline CDR1 and CDR2 sequences are LNHDA and SQIVND (reference sequence). The ends lost 6 bases at V and 0 bases at J; junction bases unmatched: 9. The CDR3 sequence: CASRRDYLLSTDTQYF. For the CDR3, the DNA is TGTGCCAGTAGGCGGGACTACCTCCTTAGCACAGATACGCAGTATTTT.

The chain combines TRBV10-3 with TRBJ1-2; 7 nucleotides line up with TRBD1. Germline CDR1 and CDR2: ENHRY and SYGVKD. This CDR3 has 14 residues. V shed 5 bases and J 0 bases; nucleotides not matched to a gene: 3. CDR3 coding DNA: TGTGCCATCAGTAGGGACAGCTCTAACTATGGCTACACCTTC. Protein product: CAISRDSSNYGYTF.

V and J are TRBV29-1 and TRBJ2-1, with D possibly TRBD1 on 7 matching bases. The germline gives CDR1 SQVTM, CDR2 ANQGSEA. Trimming pared 0 bases from V and 8 bases from J, leaving 17 bases between. CDR3 length: 15 amino acids. The chain's CDR3 is CSVEDWDQGGHEQFF. The CDR3 coding sequence is TGCAGCGTTGAAGATTGGGATCAGGGGGGCCATGAGCAGTTCTTC.

The CDR3 spells CASSASTGDSSIQYF. CDR3 nucleotides: TGTGCCAGTAGTGCTTCGACAGGGGACAGTAGCATTCAGTACTTC. J is TRBJ2-4 and V is TRBV19, with TRBD1 matching over 8 bases. After removal of 5 bases from V and 9 bases from J, the junction contained 12 bases not matched to a gene. This CDR3 contains 15 residues. CDR1 LNHDA and CDR2 SQIVND come from the germline V gene (reference sequence).

The CDR3 DNA is TGTGCCACCAGTTCTCTCTCCTACAATGAGCAGTTCTTC. It codes for CATSSLSYNEQFF. V is TRBV24-1 and J is TRBJ2-1; D is unclear. Trimming removed 6 bases at V and 0 bases at J, with 5 bases between. The CDR3 is made up of 13 amino acids. Germline assignment: CDR1 KGHDR and CDR2 SFDVKD.

V and J are TRBV29-1 and TRBJ1-5; TRBD1 is a possible D gene (6 bases). The germline CDR1 and CDR2 sequences are SQVTM and ANQGSEA. V shed 6 bases and J shed 6 bases, with 18 bases lying between them. The CDR3 totals 14 residues. This CDR3 reads CSVSTGTKGQPQHF. CDR3 bases: TGCAGCGTAAGTACCGGGACAAAGGGTCAGCCCCAGCATTTT.

This chain uses TRBV7-2 with TRBJ1-2; TRBD1 matches 8 bases. The germline V gene encodes CDR1 SGHTA and CDR2 FQGNSA. The CDR3 has 14 residues. V lost 5 bases, J lost 9 bases, and 11 bases stayed unmatched. The CDR3: CASSRPGTGSRYTF. CDR3 DNA: TGTGCCAGCAGCAGACCCGGGACAGGTTCGCGCTACACCTTC.

The V gene is TRBV5-4, the J gene TRBJ2-7, with D tentatively TRBD1 (6 bases). Germline CDR1 reads SGHNT; CDR2 reads YYREEE (reference sequence). The CDR3 contains 14 residues. The V end was cut by 4 bases, the J end by 2 bases, with 13 bases between. As DNA, the CDR3 is TGTGCCAGCAGCCCACAGGGACGGGCCTACGAGCAGTACTTC. Its protein is CASSPQGRAYEQYF.

The genes are TRBV5-5 and TRBJ2-3, with D maybe TRBD2 (5 bases). Trimming cost V 4 bases and J 4 bases, with 13 bases left between them. This CDR3 comprises 14 residues. Germline values: CDR1 SGHKS, CDR2 YYEKEE (reference sequence). CDR3 in amino acids: CASSQNAGADTQYF. CDR3 in DNA: TGTGCCAGCAGCCAGAACGCGGGTGCAGATACGCAGTATTTT.

This clone showed up just once. One junction end does not reproduce the germline sequence, and a read error may be involved. The rearrangement uses TRBV7-9 and TRBJ2-7; the D gene is possibly TRBD1 (5 bases). This CDR3 region has 14 residues. Germline CDR1 SEHNR, CDR2 FQNEAQ (reference sequence). The CDR3 protein is CASRPLTASTMWDF. CDR3 sequence (DNA): TGTGCCAGCAGACCCCTGACAGCCTCTACTATGTGGGACTTC.